This TCR beta chain is from a study of blood T cell repertoires in COVID-19. Whole-study context: Acute and convalescent COVID-19 samples came from the United States, Italy and Spain. T cells, B-cell-depleted T cells, or PBMCs provided the cDNA or gDNA that served as material.

Source study methods: Amplification of reference gene primers provided the estimated nucleated cell counts. Libraries were prepared by immunoSEQ multiplex PCR; TCRdb keeps only in-frame clonotypes and omits some of them. V, J and clone size derive from that table, while D and trimming were established from the DNA sequence. Of about 83,000 clones in the sample, roughly 86% are singletons; the top ten hold about 20%. J gave up 6 bases and V 4 bases, and 10 bases lay outside the gene matches. This CDR3 has 15 amino acids. The germline gives CDR1 SGHRS, CDR2 YFSETQ. Sequenced: peripheral blood. The receptor comes from an elderly woman in a cohort sampled during active or convalescent COVID-19. The rearrangement links TRBV5-1 to TRBJ1-1, with 9 bases fitting TRBD1. CDR3 sequence (DNA): TGCGCCAGCAGCATCGAACAGGGGGCCGTCCCTGAAGCTTTCTTT. It translates to CASSIEQGAVPEAFF.